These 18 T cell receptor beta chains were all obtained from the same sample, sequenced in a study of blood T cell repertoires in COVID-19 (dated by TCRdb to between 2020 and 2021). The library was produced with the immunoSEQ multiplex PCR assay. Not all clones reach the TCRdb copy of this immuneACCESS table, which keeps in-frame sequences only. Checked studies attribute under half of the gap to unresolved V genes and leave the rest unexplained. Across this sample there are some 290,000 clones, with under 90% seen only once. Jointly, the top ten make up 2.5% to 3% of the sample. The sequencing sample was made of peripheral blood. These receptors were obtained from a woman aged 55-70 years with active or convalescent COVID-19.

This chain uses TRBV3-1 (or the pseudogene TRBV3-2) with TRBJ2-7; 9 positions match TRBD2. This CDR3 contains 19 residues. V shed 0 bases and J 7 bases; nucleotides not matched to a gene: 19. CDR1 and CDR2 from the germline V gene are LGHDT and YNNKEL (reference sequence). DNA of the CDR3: TGTGCCAGCAGCCAAGATGCGACCGTATGGGAGCGGGGGGTGGGTGAGCAGTACTTC. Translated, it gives CASSQDATVWERGVGEQYF.

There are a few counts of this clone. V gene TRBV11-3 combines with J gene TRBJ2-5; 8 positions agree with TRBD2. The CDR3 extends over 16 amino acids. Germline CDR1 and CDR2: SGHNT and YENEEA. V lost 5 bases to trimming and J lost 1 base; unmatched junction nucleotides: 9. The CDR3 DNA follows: TGTGCCAGCAGCCTTGAAGGCCGGGGGGGCCAAGAGACCCAGTACTTC. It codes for CASSLEGRGGQETQYF.

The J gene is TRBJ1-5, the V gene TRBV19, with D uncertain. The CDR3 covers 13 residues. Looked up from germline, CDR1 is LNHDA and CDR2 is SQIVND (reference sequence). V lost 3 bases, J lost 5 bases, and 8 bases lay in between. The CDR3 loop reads CASSMSRDQPQHF. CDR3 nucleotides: TGTGCCAGTAGTATGAGTCGGGATCAGCCCCAGCATTTT.

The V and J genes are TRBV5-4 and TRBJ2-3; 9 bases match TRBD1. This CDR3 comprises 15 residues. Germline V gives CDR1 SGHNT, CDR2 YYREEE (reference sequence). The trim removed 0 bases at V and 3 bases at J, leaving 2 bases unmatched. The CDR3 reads CASSLGGTGTDTQYF. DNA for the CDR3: TGTGCCAGCAGCTTGGGGGGGACAGGGACAGATACGCAGTATTTT.

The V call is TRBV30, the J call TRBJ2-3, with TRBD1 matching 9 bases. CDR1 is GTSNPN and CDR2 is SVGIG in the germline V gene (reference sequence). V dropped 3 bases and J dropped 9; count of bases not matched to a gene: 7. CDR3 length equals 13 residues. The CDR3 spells CAWSLSGTGTQYF. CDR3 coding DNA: TGTGCCTGGAGCCTCTCCGGGACAGGGACGCAGTATTTT.

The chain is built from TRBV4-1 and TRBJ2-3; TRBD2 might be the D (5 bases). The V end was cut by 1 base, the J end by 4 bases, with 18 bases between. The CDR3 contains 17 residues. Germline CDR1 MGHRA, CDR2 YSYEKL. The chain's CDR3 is CASSQVVPVMGADTQYF. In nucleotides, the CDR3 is TGCGCCAGCAGCCAAGTCGTTCCGGTGATGGGAGCAGATACGCAGTATTTT.

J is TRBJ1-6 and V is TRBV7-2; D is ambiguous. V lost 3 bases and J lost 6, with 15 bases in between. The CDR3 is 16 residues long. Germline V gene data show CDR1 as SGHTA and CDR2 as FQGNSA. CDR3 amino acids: CASSFSVGSGNSPLHF. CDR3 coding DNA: TGTGCCAGCAGCTTTAGCGTTGGTAGCGGTAATTCACCCCTCCACTTT. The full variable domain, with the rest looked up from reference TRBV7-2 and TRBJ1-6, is GAGVSQSPSNKVTEKGKDVELRCDPISGHTALYWYRQSLGQGLEFLIYFQGNSAPDKSGLPSDRFSAERTGGSVSTLTIQRTQQEDSAVYLCASSFSVGSGNSPLHFGNGTRLTVT.

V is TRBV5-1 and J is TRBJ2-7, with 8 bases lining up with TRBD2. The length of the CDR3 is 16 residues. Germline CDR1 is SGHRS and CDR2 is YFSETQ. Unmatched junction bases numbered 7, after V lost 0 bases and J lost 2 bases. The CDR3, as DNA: TGCGCCAGCAGCTTGGTGGGCGGGGGGAAAACCTACGAGCAGTACTTC. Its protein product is CASSLVGGGKTYEQYF.

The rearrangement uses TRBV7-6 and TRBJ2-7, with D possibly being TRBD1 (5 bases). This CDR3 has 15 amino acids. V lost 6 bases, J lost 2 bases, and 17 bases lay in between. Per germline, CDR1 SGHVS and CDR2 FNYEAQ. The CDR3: CASSPGQGFTYEQYF. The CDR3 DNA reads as TGTGCCAGCAGTCCTGGCCAGGGCTTTACCTACGAGCAGTACTTC. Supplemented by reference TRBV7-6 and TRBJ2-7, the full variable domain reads GAGVSQSPRYKVTKRGQDVALRCDPISGHVSLYWYRQALGQGPEFLTYFNYEAQQDKSGLPNDRFSAERPEGSISTLTIQRTEQRDSAMYRCASSPGQGFTYEQYFGPGTRLTVT.

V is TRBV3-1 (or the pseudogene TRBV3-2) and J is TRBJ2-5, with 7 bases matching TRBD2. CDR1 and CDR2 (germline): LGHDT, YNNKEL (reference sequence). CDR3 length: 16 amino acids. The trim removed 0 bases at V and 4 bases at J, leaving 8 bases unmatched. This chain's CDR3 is CASSQDNMGGGETQYF. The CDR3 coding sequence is TGTGCCAGCAGCCAAGATAATATGGGCGGGGGAGAGACCCAGTACTTC.

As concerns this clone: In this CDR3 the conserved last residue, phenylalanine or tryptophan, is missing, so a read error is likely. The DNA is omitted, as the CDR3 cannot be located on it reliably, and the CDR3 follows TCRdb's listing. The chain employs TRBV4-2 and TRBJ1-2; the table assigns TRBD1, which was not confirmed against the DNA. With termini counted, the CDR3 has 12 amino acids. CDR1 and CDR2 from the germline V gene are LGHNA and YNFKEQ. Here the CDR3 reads CASSQDGSALVL.

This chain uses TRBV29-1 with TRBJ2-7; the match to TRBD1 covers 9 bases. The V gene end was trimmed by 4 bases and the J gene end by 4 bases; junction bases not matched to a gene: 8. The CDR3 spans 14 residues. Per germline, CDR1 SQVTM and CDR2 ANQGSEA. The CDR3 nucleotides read TGCAGCGTTGCCCGGGACAGGGCCGAGTACGAGCAGTACTTC. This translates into CSVARDRAEYEQYF.

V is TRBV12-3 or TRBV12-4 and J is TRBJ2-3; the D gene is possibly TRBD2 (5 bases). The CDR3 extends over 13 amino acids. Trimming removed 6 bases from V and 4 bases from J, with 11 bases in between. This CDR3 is CASRSDWPDTQYF. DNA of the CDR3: TGTGCCAGCAGGTCGGACTGGCCAGATACGCAGTATTTT.

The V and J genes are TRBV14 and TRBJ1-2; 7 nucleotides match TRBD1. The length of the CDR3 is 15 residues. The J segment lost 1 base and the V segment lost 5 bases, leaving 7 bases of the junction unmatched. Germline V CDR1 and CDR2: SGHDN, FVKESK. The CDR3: CASSSPGQLNYGYTF. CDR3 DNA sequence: TGTGCCAGCAGCTCGCCGGGACAGCTTAACTATGGCTACACCTTC.

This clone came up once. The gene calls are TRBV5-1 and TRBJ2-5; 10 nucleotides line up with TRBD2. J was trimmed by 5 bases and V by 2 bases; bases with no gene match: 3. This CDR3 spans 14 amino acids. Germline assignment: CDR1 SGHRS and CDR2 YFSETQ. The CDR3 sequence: CASSFSGGHETQYF. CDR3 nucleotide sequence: TGCGCCAGCAGCTTTAGCGGGGGGCATGAGACCCAGTACTTC. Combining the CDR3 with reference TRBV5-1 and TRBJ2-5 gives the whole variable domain KAGVTQTPRYLIKTRGQQVTLSCSPISGHRSVSWYQQTPGQGLQFLFEYFSETQRNKGNFPGRFSGRQFSNSRSEMNVSTLELGDSALYLCASSFSGGHETQYFGPGTRLLVL.

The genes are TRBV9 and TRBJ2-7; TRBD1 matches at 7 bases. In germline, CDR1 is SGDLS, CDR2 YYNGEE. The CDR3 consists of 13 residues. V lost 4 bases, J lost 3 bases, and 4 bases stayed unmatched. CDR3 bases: TGTGCCAGCAGCTCGACAGGGAACTACGAGCAGTACTTC. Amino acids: CASSSTGNYEQYF.

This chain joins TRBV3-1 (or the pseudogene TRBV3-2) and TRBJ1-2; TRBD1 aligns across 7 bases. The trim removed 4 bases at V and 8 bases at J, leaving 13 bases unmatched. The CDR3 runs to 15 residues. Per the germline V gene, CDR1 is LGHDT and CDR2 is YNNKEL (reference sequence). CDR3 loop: CASSLLEGASRGYTF. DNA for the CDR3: TGTGCCAGCAGCCTTTTGGAGGGGGCGTCTAGGGGCTACACCTTC.

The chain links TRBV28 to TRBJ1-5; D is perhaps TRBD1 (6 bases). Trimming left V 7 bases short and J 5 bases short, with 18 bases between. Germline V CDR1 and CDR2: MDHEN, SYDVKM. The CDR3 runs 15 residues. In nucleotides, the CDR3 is TGTGCCAGCACTAATCCTGTGGGGGGGCATCAGCCCCAGCATTTT. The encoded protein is CASTNPVGGHQPQHF.